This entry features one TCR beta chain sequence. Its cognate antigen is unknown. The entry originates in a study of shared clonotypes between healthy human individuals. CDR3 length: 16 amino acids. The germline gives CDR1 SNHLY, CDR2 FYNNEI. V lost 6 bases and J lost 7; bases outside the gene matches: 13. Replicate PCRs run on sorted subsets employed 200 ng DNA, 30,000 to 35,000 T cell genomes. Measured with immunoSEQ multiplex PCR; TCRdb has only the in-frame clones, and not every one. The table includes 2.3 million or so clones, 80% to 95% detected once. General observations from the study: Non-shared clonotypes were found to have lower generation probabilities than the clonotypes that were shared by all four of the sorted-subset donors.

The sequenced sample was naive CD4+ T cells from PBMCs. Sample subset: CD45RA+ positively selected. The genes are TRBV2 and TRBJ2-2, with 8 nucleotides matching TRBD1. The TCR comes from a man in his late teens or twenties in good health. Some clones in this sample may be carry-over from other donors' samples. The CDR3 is CASSYRTGFTIGELFF. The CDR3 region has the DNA TGTGCCAGCAGCTACAGGACAGGGTTTACCATCGGGGAGCTGTTTTTT.